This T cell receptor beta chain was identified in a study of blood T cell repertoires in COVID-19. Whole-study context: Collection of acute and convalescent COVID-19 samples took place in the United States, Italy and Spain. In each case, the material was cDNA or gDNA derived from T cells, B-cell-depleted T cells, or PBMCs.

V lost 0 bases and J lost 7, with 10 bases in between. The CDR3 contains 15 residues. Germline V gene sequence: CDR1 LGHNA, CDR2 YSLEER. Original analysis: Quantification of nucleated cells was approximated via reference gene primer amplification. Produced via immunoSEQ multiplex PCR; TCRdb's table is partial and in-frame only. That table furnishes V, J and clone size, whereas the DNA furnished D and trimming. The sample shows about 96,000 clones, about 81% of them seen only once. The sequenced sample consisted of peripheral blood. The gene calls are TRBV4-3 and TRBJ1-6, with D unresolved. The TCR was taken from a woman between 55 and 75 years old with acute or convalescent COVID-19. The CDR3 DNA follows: TGCGCCAGCAGCCAAGAGAACAGAGAGAATTCACCCCTCCACTTT. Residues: CASSQENRENSPLHF.